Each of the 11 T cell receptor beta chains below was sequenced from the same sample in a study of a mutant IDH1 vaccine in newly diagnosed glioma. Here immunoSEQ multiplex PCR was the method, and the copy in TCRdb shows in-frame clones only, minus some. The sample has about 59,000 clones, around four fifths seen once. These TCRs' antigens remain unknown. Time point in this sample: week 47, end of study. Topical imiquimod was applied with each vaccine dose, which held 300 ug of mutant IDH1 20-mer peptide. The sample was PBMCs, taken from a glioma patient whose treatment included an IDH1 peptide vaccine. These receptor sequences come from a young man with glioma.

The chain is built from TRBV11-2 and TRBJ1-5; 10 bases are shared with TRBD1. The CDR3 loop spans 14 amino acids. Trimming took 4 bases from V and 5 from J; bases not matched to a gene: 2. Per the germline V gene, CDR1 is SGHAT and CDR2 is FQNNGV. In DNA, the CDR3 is TGTGCCAGCAGCTCCGGACAGGGGGATCAGCCCCAGCATTTT. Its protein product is CASSSGQGDQPQHF.

The CDR3 coding sequence is TGCGCCAGCAGCTTGGGCAGGGGACACCCCAGCTCCTACGAGCAGTACTTC. Its translation is CASSLGRGHPSSYEQYF. This chain joins TRBV5-1 and TRBJ2-7, with a weak D call TRBD1 (6 bases). The CDR3 contains 17 residues. Germline V gives CDR1 SGHRS, CDR2 YFSETQ. V was clipped by 0 bases and J by 0 bases, with 16 bases between them.

Here the CDR3 DNA reads TGCGCCAGCAGCTTGGCCCGGTCCTCTGGCGAGCAGTACTTC. Protein sequence: CASSLARSSGEQYF. The gene calls are TRBV5-1 and TRBJ2-7; D gene uncertain. The CDR3 contains 14 residues. The V gene's germline CDR1 is SGHRS and CDR2 YFSETQ. Trimming stripped 0 bases from V and 6 bases from J, with 13 bases between.

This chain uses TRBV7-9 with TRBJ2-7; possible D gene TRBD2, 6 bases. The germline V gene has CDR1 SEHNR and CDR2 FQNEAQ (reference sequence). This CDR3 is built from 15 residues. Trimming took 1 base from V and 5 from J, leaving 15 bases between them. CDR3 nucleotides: TGTGCCAGCAGCTTAGTGGTCCGGACGGGAGACGAGCAGTACTTC. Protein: CASSLVVRTGDEQYF. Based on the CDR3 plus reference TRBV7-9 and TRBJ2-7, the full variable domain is DTGVSQNPRHKITKRGQNVTFRCDPISEHNRLYWYRQTLGQGPEFLTYFQNEAQLEKSRLLSDRFSAERPKGSFSTLEIQRTEQGDSAMYLCASSLVVRTGDEQYFGPGTRLTVT.

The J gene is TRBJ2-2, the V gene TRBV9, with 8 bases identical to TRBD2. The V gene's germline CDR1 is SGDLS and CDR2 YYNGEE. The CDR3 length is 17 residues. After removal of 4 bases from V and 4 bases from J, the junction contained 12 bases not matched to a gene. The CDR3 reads CASSPDPWTSRTGELFF. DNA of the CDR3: TGTGCCAGCAGCCCCGACCCTTGGACTAGCCGCACCGGGGAGCTGTTTTTT. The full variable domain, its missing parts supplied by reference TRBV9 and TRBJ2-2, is DSGVTQTPKHLITATGQRVTLRCSPRSGDLSVYWYQQSLDQGLQFLIQYYNGEERAKGNILERFSAQQFPDLHSELNLSSLELGDSALYFCASSPDPWTSRTGELFFGEGSRLTVL.

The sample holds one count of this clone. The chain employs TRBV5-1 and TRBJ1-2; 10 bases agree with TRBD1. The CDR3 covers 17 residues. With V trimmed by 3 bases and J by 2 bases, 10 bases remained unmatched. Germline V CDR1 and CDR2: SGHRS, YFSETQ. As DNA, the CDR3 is TGCGCCAGCAGCTCTTCAGGAGTGGGACAGGGGAACTATGGCTACACCTTC. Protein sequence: CASSSSGVGQGNYGYTF.

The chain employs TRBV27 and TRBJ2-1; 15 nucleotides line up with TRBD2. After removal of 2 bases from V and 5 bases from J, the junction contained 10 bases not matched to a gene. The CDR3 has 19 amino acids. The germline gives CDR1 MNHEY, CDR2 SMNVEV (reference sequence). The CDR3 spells CASSLVGLAGGPKNNEQFF. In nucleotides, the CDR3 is TGTGCCAGCAGTTTAGTGGGACTAGCGGGGGGCCCAAAAAACAATGAGCAGTTCTTC.

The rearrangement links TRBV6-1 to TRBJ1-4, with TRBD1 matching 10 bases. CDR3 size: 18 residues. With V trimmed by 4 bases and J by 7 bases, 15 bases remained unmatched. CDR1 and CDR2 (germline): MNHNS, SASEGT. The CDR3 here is CASSGLTGGQAMAEKLFF. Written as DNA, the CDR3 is TGTGCCAGCAGTGGGTTGACAGGGGGCCAGGCGATGGCTGAAAAACTGTTTTTT.

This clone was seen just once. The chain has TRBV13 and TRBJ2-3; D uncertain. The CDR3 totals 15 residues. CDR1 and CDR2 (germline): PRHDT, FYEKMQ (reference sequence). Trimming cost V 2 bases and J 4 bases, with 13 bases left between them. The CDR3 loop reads CASSLYPLGADTQYF. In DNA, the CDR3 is TGTGCCAGCAGCTTATACCCCCTTGGAGCAGATACGCAGTATTTT.

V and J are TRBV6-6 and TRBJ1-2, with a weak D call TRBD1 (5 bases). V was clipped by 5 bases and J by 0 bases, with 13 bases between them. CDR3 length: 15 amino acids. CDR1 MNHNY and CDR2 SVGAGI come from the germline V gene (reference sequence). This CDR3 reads CASSPAGLANYGYTF. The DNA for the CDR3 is TGTGCCAGCAGTCCCGCGGGACTAGCTAACTATGGCTACACCTTC.

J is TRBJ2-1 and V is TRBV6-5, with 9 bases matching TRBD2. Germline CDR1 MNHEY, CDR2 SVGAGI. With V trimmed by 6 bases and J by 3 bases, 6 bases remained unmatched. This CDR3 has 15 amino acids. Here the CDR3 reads CASRKGGGGYNEQFF. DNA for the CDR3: TGTGCCAGCAGAAAAGGCGGGGGGGGCTACAATGAGCAGTTCTTC.